This T cell receptor (beta chain) was retrieved from a study of vaccination effects on CD4 cells after COVID-19. Across the study: Two-dose vaccination with either BNT162b2 or mRNA-1273 was given to the participants.

Trimming cost V 3 bases and J 7 bases; bases outside gene matches: 5. The length of the CDR3 is 14 residues. Germline V CDR1 and CDR2: SGHTA, FQGTGA. TCRdb's copy holds only in-frame clones and misses some; the assay was immunoSEQ multiplex PCR. This sample yields some 35,000 clones, of which over 60% are seen a single time; about 18% belongs to the top ten. In the case of this clone: What it binds is unknown.

Antigen-specific CD4+ T cells were first expanded with viral peptide pools by the ViraFEST assay and only then sequenced. The authors isolated CD4+ T cells after around 10 days of culture. A positive SARS-CoV-2 PCR test fell between March and December 2020. Every well got around 1.9 million PBMC, which were grown with roughly 9.5 IU/ml IL-2 and about 9.7 ug/ml peptides. Both day 3 and day 7 saw half the medium replaced with IL-2 medium. The chain has TRBV7-3 and TRBJ2-1; TRBD2 matches 8 bases. The sample in question was CD4+ T cells from PBMCs cultured with HCoV-NL63 spike peptides, obtained before COVID-19 vaccination. The origin of this receptor is a human donor who had a prior SARS-CoV-2 infection. CDR3: CASSFASGSNEQFF. CDR3 bases: TGTGCCAGCAGCTTTGCTAGCGGGTCTAATGAGCAGTTCTTC.